This T cell receptor beta chain was identified during a study of T cell responses to AZD1222 COVID-19 vaccine. On this clone itself: Its antigen is not identified.

Sequencing used immunoSEQ multiplex PCR; TCRdb keeps in-frame clones, though not all of them. The repertoire holds 98,000 or so clones, with around 90% as singletons. Germline trimming cut 4 bases from V and 4 bases from J; bases unmatched to any gene: 5. CDR1 and CDR2 from the germline V gene are MNHNY and SVGAGI (reference sequence). The length of the CDR3 is 15 residues. Study results and limitations: CD4 TCRs linked to vaccination spanned spike, dominating at 160-218 and 743-854.

The rearrangement links TRBV6-6 to TRBJ2-3, with 10 bases that match TRBD2. The sample consisted of peripheral blood, taken on day 0 of AZD1222 vaccination. The TCR comes from an adult in good health. The CDR3 region is CASSSSAGGADTQYF. DNA for the CDR3: TGTGCCAGCAGTTCTTCAGCGGGAGGGGCAGATACGCAGTATTTT.